This T cell receptor (beta chain) was obtained from a study of cytomegalovirus exposure and HLA in healthy donors. General study points: Later analysis identified a missense DCLRE1C variant that was linked to TCR beta V- and J-gene trimming. A later analysis by the authors found several of the most significant clusters apparently linked to common viral pathogens. The authors listed 164 TCR beta chains as cytomegalovirus-associated.

The V gene's germline CDR1 is GTSNPN and CDR2 SVGIG (reference sequence). Between the trimmed V and J ends, which lost 2 bases and 9 bases, there was a span of 11 bases. CDR3 size: 12 residues. This clone was seen only a few times. The antigen remains undetermined. PCR was performed using 60 Vbeta and 13 Jbeta primers. TCRdb keeps only in-frame clones here, not all; method: immunoSEQ multiplex PCR. The table shows under 200,000 clones, with over 75% occurring only once. The TCR comes from a man aged 50 to 60 in good health and CMV-seropositive. The material sequenced was PBMCs. The rearrangement uses TRBV30 and TRBJ1-3; D unresolved. The CDR3 region is CAWSQRSGTIYF. CDR3 sequence (DNA): TGTGCCTGGAGTCAGAGGTCGGGCACCATATATTTT.